Listed below are T cell receptor beta chains from one sample, sequenced in a study of blood T cell repertoires in COVID-19. Only in-frame clones appear in the TCRdb table, and some are missing; sequencing was by immunoSEQ multiplex PCR. This sample has some 250,000 clones, with about four fifths found just once. Input material: peripheral blood. The receptors derive from a man aged 35 to 55 with active or convalescent COVID-19. CDR3s include the opening cysteine and the closing phenylalanine or tryptophan. A D gene is named only where the DNA matches it firmly. Expanded clones are given a class, and other clones once, few, many or no size at all.

j_call,d_call,clone_size,v_call,cdr3_aa,cdr3_nt
TRBJ2-1,.,.,TRBV4-1,CASSQERRNEQFF,TGCGCCAGCAGCCAAGAAAGGAGGAATGAGCAGTTCTTC
TRBJ1-1,.,once,TRBV24-1,CATSDSPSGGPITEAFF,TGTGCCACCAGTGATTCCCCGTCCGGGGGGCCGATCACTGAAGCTTTCTTT
TRBJ2-1,.,once,TRBV21-1,CASSKPPGGWTYNEQFF,TGTGCCAGCAGCAAACCGCCAGGTGGCTGGACTTACAATGAGCAGTTCTTC
TRBJ2-1,.,.,TRBV2,CASGLDSGLNEQFF,TGTGCCAGCGGACTGGACAGTGGATTGAATGAGCAGTTCTTC
TRBJ1-1,.,few,TRBV30,CAWKPGNTEAFF,TGTGCCTGGAAGCCAGGGAACACTGAAGCTTTCTTT
TRBJ1-1,.,.,TRBV7-9,CASSPTGRTEAFF,TGTGCCAGCAGCCCAACAGGGCGCACTGAAGCTTTCTTT
TRBJ1-5,.,.,TRBV6-5,CASSYDRQGNQPQHF,TGTGCCAGCAGTTACGACAGGCAAGGCAATCAGCCCCAGCATTTT
TRBJ1-2,TRBD1,few,TRBV30,CAWSSKQGLYGYTF,TGTGCCTGGAGCTCTAAACAGGGGCTCTATGGCTACACCTTC
TRBJ2-1,TRBD2,.,TRBV9,CASSVASGGYDSSYNEQFF,TGTGCCAGCAGCGTAGCTAGCGGGGGGTACGATAGCTCCTACAATGAGCAGTTCTTC
TRBJ1-3,.,.,TRBV9,CASSPQMPGTGNTIYF,TGTGCCAGCAGCCCACAAATGCCGGGGACTGGAAACACCATATATTTT
TRBJ1-1,.,.,TRBV6-5,CASSYSGKGNTEAFF,TGTGCCAGCAGTTATTCAGGGAAGGGGAACACTGAAGCTTTCTTT
TRBJ2-5,.,.,TRBV24-1,CATSDSRGVETQYF,TGTGCCACCAGTGACTCCCGGGGAGTGGAGACCCAGTACTTC
TRBJ1-5,.,.,TRBV16,CASSRDRGGRNQPQHF,TGTGCCAGCAGCCGGGACCGGGGGGGCCGCAATCAGCCCCAGCATTTT
TRBJ1-1,.,.,TRBV6-5,CASSPRGDTEAFF,TGTGCCAGCAGCCCCCGGGGGGACACTGAAGCTTTCTTT
TRBJ1-2,TRBD1,few,TRBV6-5,CASTGNQGALYGYTF,TGTGCCAGTACGGGGAATCAGGGGGCCCTCTATGGCTACACCTTC
TRBJ1-2,.,.,TRBV29-1,CSVEPQGFGGYTF,TGCAGCGTTGAACCCCAGGGGTTCGGTGGCTACACCTTC
TRBJ2-5,TRBD1,.,TRBV11-2,CASSLEGQTGAQETQYF,TGTGCCAGCAGCTTAGAGGGGCAGACAGGGGCGCAAGAGACCCAGTACTTC
TRBJ2-1,.,.,TRBV7-2,CASSPTRSSYRDEQFF,TGTGCCAGCAGTCCCACGCGGTCTAGCTACAGGGATGAGCAGTTCTTC
TRBJ2-5,TRBD2,.,TRBV7-6,CASSLEWTSGETQYF,TGTGCCAGCAGCTTAGAATGGACTAGCGGGGAGACCCAGTACTTC
TRBJ1-1,.,few,TRBV16,CASSQSGTEAFF,TGTGCCAGCAGCCAGTCGGGAACTGAAGCTTTCTTT
TRBJ2-7,.,once,TRBV10-1,CASSESGSGDEQYF,TGCGCCAGCAGTGAGAGCGGTTCGGGCGACGAGCAGTACTTC
TRBJ1-5,.,.,TRBV30,CAWSVAGNNQPQHF,TGTGCCTGGAGTGTGGCAGGGAACAATCAGCCCCAGCATTTT
TRBJ1-2,.,.,TRBV6-5,CASSYSIGHLYGYTF,TGTGCCAGCAGTTACTCGATTGGACACCTCTATGGCTACACCTTC